This entry is about one T cell receptor beta chain. This CDR3 contains 14 residues. CDR1 and CDR2 (germline): LNHDA, SQIVND (reference sequence). Trimming took 4 bases from V and 8 from J; bases not matched to a gene: 7. The data were obtained in a study of glioma-infiltrating T cells after dendritic cell vaccination. Overall study: Dendritic cell vaccine was injected intradermally three times, biweekly.

Selection required adequate fresh-frozen tumor tissue plus more than two years' survival data. All glioblastoma patients lacked an isocitrate dehydrogenase mutation. The PCR used 60 V beta and 13 J beta primers. The data were produced by immunoSEQ multiplex PCR, yet TCRdb's version contains in-frame clones alone and is incomplete. The data contain around 97,000 clones, around 81% of them seen just once; the ten biggest clones take up around 12%. The source is a human donor with glioblastoma. This chain uses TRBV19 with TRBJ1-1, with 10 bases fitting TRBD1. The starting material was blood, obtained before dendritic cell vaccination. The CDR3 spells CASSRNRDRGEAFF. CDR3 DNA: TGTGCCAGTAGTAGAAACCGGGACAGGGGAGAAGCTTTCTTT.